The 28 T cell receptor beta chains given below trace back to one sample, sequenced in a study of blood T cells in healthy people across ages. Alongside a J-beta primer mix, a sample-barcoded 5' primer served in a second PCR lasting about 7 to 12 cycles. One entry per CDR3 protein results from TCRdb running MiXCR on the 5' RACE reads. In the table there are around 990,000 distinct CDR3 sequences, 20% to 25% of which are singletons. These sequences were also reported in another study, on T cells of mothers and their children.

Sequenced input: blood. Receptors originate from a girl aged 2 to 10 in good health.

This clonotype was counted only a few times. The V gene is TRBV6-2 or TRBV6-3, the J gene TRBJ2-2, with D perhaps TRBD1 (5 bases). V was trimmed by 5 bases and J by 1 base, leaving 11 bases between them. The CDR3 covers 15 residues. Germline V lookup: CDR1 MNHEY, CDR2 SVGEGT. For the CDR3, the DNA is TGTGCCAGCAGTCCGCGACAGCAGAACACCGGGGAGCTGTTTTTT. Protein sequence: CASSPRQQNTGELFF.

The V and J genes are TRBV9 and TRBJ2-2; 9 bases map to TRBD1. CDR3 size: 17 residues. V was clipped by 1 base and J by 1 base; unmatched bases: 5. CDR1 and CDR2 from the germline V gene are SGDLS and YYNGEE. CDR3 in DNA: TGTGCCAGCAGCGTAAAATTGGGACAGGGGAACACCGGGGAGCTGTTTTTT. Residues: CASSVKLGQGNTGELFF. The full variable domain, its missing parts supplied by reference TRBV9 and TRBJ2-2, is DSGVTQTPKHLITATGQRVTLRCSPRSGDLSVYWYQQSLDQGLQFLIQYYNGEERAKGNILERFSAQQFPDLHSELNLSSLELGDSALYFCASSVKLGQGNTGELFFGEGSRLTVL.

For the CDR3, the DNA is TGTGCCAGCAGTTGGGAGCTAGCGGGAGGGCCGGGTTATGAGCAGTTCTTC. This translates into CASSWELAGGPGYEQFF. V is TRBV27 and J is TRBJ2-5, with 12 bases identical to TRBD2. The DNA end lines up better with TRBJ2-1; the J call may be wrong. Germline lookup yields CDR1 MNHEY and CDR2 SMNVEV (reference sequence). This CDR3 spans 17 amino acids.

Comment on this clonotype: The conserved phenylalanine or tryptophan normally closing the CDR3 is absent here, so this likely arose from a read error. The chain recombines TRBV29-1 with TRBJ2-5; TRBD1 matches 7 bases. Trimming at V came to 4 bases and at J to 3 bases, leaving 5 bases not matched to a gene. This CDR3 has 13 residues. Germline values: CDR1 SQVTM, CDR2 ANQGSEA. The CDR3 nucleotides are TGCAGCGTTGTTAAGGGGGCGGAAGAGACCCAGTACCTC. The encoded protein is CSVVKGAEETQYL.

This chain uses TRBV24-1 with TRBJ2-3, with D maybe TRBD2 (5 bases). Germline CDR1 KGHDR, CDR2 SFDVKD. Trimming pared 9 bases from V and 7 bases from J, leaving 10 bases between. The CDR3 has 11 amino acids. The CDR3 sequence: CATRRENTQYF. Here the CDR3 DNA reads TGTGCCACCCGAAGGGAGAATACGCAGTATTTT.

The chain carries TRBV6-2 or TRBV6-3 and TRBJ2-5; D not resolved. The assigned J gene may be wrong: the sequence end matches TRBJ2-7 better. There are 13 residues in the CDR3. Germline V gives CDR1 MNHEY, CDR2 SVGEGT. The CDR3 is CASSYSNVDEQYF. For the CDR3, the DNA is TGTGCCAGCAGTTACTCGAACGTGGACGAGCAGTACTTC.

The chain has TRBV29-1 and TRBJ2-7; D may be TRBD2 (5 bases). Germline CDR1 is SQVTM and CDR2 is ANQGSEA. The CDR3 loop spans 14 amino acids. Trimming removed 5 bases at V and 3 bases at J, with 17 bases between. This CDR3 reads CSVRLLSGLYEQYF. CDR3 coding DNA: TGCAGCGTTAGACTCCTGAGCGGCCTCTACGAGCAGTACTTC.

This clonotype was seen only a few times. CDR3 in amino acids: CASSLGGAEFYEQYF. CDR3 DNA: TGTGCCAGCAGCCTGGGGGGGGCAGAATTCTACGAGCAGTACTTC. The chain is built from TRBV11-2 and TRBJ2-7; maybe TRBD2 (7 bases). CDR3 length: 15 amino acids. Germline V gene data show CDR1 as SGHAT and CDR2 as FQNNGV. V lost 5 bases and J lost 3, with 17 bases in between. Complete variable domain (other parts from reference TRBV11-2 and TRBJ2-7): EAGVAQSPRYKIIEKRQSVAFWCNPISGHATLYWYQQILGQGPKLLIQFQNNGVVDDSQLPKDRFSAERLKGVDSTLKIQPAKLEDSAVYLCASSLGGAEFYEQYFGPGTRLTVT.

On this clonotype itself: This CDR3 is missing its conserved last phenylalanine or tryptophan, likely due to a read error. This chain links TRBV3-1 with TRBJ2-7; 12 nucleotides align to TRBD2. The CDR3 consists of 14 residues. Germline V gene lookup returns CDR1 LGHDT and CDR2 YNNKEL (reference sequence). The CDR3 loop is CACSQGLAGSEQYL. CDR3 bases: TGTGCCTGCAGCCAAGGACTAGCGGGAAGCGAGCAGTACCTC.

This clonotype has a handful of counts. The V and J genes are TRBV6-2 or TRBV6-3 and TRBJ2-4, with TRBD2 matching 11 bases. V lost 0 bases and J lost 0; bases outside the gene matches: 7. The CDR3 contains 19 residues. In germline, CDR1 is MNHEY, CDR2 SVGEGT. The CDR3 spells CASSYSTSGTTLAKNIQYF. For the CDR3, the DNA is TGTGCCAGCAGTTACTCGACTAGCGGGACTACCTTAGCCAAAAACATTCAGTACTTC.

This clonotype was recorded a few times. The CDR3 spells CASIDTGELFF. DNA for the CDR3: TGTGCCAGCATCGACACCGGGGAGCTGTTTTTT. V is TRBV7-9 and J is TRBJ2-2; D gene uncertain. V dropped 7 bases and J dropped 3 bases, with 3 bases sitting between them. Germline values: CDR1 SEHNR, CDR2 FQNEAQ (reference sequence). The CDR3 is 11 residues long.

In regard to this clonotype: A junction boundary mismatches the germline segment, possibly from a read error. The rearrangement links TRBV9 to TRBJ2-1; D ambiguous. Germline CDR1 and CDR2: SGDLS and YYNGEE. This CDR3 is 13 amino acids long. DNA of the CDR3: TGTGCCAGCAGCCACCCCCAAAGCGATGGGCAGCTCTTC. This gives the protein CASSHPQSDGQLF.

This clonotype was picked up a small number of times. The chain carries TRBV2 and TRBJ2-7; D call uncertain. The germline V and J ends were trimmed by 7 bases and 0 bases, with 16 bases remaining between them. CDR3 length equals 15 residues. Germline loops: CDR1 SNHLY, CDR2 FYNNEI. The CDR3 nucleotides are TGTGCCAGCATGACCAGATCGACCAGCTCCTACGAGCAGTACTTC. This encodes CASMTRSTSSYEQYF.

The CDR3 loop is CASSLGRTGKGDEQFF. The CDR3 coding sequence is TGTGCCAGCAGCTTAGGAAGGACAGGAAAAGGCGATGAGCAGTTCTTC. The chain couples TRBV13 to TRBJ2-1, with 7 bases matching TRBD1. V lost 0 bases and J lost 8; bases outside the gene matches: 10. Per the germline V gene, CDR1 is PRHDT and CDR2 is FYEKMQ (reference sequence). This CDR3 is 16 amino acids long.

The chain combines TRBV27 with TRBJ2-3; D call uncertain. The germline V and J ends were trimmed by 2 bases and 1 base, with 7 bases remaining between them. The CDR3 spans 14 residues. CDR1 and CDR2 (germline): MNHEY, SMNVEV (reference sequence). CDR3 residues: CASSLIQGTDTQYF. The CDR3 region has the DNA TGTGCCAGCAGTTTAATTCAGGGCACAGATACGCAGTATTTT.

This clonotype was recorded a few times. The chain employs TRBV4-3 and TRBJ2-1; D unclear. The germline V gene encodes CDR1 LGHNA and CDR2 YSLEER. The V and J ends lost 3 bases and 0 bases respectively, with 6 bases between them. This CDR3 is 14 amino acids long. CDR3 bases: TGCGCCAGCAGCCAGGTGTACTCCTACAATGAGCAGTTCTTC. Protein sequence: CASSQVYSYNEQFF.

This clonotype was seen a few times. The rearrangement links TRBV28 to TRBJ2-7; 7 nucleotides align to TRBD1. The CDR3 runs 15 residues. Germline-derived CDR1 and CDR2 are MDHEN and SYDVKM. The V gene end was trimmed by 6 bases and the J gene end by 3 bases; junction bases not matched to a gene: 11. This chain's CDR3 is CASRVTGKRRYEQYF. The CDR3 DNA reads TGTGCCAGCAGGGTGACAGGGAAACGCCGCTACGAGCAGTACTTC. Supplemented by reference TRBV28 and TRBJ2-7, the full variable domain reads DVKVTQSSRYLVKRTGEKVFLECVQDMDHENMFWYRQDPGLGLRLIYFSYDVKMKEKGDIPEGYSVSREKKERFSLILESASTNQTSMYLCASRVTGKRRYEQYFGPGTRLTVT.

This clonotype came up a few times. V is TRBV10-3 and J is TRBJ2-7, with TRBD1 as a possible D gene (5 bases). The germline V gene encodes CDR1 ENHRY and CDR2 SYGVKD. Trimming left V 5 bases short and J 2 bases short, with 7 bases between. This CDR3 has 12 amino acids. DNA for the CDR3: TGTGCCATCAGTCAGGGTCCCTACGAGCAGTACTTC. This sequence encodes CAISQGPYEQYF.

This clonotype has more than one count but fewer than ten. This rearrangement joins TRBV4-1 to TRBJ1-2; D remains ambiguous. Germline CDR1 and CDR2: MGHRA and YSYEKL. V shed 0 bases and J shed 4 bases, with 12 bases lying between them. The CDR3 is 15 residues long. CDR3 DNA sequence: TGCGCCAGCAGCCAAGATCTGGCACCGGGCTATGGCTACACCTTC. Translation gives CASSQDLAPGYGYTF.

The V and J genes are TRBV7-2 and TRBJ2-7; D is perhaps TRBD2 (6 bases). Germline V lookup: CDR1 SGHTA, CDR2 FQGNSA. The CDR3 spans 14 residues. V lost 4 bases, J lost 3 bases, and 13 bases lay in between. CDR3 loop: CASSSEAGFYEQYF. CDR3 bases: TGTGCCAGCAGCTCCGAAGCGGGCTTCTACGAGCAGTACTTC.

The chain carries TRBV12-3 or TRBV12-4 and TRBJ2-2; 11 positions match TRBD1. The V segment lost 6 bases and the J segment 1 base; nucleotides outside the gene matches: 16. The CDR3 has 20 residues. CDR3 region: CASSYTPGQGVKGNTGELFF. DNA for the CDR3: TGTGCCAGCAGCTATACCCCGGGACAGGGGGTTAAAGGGAACACCGGGGAGCTGTTTTTT.

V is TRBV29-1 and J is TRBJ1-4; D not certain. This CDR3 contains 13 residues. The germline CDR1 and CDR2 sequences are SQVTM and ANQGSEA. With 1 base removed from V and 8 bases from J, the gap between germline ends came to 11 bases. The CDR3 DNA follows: TGCAGCGTTGAAGCTCCCTTATCCGAAAAACTGTTTTTT. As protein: CSVEAPLSEKLFF.

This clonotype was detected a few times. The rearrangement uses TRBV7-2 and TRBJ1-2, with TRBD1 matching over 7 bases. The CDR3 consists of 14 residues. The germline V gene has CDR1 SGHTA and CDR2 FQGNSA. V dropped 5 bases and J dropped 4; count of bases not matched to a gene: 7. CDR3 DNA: TGTGCCAGCAGCCCCCACAAGGGGGCCTATGGCTACACCTTC. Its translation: CASSPHKGAYGYTF.

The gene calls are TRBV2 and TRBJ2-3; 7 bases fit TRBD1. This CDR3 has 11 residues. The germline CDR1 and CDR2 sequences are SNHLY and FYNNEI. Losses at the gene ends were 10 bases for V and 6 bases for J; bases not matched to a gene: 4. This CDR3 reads CATSTGDTQYF. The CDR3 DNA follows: TGTGCCACGTCGACAGGGGATACGCAGTATTTT.

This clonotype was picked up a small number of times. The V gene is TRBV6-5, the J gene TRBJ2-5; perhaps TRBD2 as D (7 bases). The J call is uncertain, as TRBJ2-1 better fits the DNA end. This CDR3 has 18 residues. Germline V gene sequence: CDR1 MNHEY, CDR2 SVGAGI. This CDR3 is CASSYSWMGGPFSDEQFF. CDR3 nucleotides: TGTGCCAGCAGTTACTCATGGATGGGGGGGCCTTTCTCGGATGAGCAGTTCTTC.

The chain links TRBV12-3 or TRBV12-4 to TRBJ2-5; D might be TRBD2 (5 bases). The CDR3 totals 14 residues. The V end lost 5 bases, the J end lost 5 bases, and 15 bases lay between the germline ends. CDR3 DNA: TGTGCCAGCAGTCCTCGAAACTCGGGGGAGACCCAGTACTTC. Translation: CASSPRNSGETQYF.

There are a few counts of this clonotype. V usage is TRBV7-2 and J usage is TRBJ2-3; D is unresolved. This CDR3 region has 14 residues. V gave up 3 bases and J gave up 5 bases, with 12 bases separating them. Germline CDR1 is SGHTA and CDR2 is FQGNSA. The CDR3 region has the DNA TGTGCCAGCAGCTTGGACGGGTCGAGAGATACGCAGTATTTT. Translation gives CASSLDGSRDTQYF.

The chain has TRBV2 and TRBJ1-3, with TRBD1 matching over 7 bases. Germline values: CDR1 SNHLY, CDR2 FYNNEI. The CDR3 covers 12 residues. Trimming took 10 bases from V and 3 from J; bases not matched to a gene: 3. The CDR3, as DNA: TGTGCCACCGACAGGGATGGAAACACCATATATTTT. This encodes CATDRDGNTIYF.